The sequence of this T cell receptor beta chain was determined in a study of synovial regulatory T cells in juvenile arthritis (dated by TCRdb to the mid-2010s). About the study as a whole: Of the sequenced patients, about 6 received methotrexate, one received methotrexate plus infliximab, a few were therapy-naive, and one had no treatment information. Using matched patient samples, the researchers compared TCRbeta CDR3 repertoires across three groups: blood iaTreg cells, other blood Treg cells and synovial fluid Treg cells. Effector T cell subsets were also sequenced in this cohort for comparisons, but the Treg dataset alone covers only blood and synovial fluid Treg cells. The TCR repertoire comparisons covered Treg and Teff subsets from roughly twelve JIA patients with active disease. Overall study results and their limits: Lower TCR diversity was observed in blood iaTreg cells than in other blood Treg cells, consistent with antigen-driven expansion. Synovial Treg cells shared more CDR3 sequences with iaTreg cells than with other blood Treg cells; Chao-Jaccard similarity confirmed closer relation. Across patients, iaTreg TCR repertoires were largely private, and these iaTreg repertoires partially overlapped with synovial Teff and blood CPL repertoires.

Its CDR3 holds 12 amino acids, cysteine through phenylalanine. The nucleotide record is missing. The germline V gene (reference sequence) supplies CDR1 GTSNPN and CDR2 SVGIG. TCR repertoires were obtained from around 11 juvenile idiopathic arthritis patients with active disease who had not reached inactive disease, of whom 3 were polyarticular and 8 were oligoarticular. The median age of the TCR-sequenced patients was more than 10 years (range roughly 2.2-25), and their median disease duration was roughly 7 years (range 0.2-19.1). The samples used for TCR repertoire analysis were collected at two centres in Italy. Peripheral blood mononuclear cells were separated on a Histopaque-1077 density gradient and then cryopreserved in around 90% FCS with roughly 10% DMSO. Libraries were constructed by the immunoSEQ multiplex PCR assay. TCRbeta CDR3 sequencing was carried out by Adaptive Biotechnologies. In the source study's methods: Repertoire similarity was assessed with the Chao-modified Jaccard index and with the median clonotype overlap from 200 random subsamples of equal sample size. Similarity analyses used either productive nucleotide sequences or in silico-translated amino acid sequences. Repertoires were compared using hierarchical clustering with single linkage and t-SNE, both based on Chao-modified Jaccard distances. Repertoire diversity was quantified with the Renyi index, after sample size normalisation, across a range of alpha values. Held by TCRdb, this immuneACCESS table contains in-frame sequences only and omits some clones. Under half of the omission traces to an unresolved V gene where checked; the cause of the rest is unknown. The V and J calls and clone size come from that table; D and trimming were worked out from the DNA. The table for this sample shows 9,000 to 10,000 clones. The top ten clonotypes cover roughly 0.93% of the sample.

With regard to this clone: Its antigen is unknown.

Sequencing was performed on Treg cells from blood. The cell subset or site label corresponds to: remaining (HLA-DR-negative) circulating blood Treg cells. The sequence was obtained from a donor between 2 and 29 years old with juvenile idiopathic arthritis. This sequence uses TRBV30 and TRBJ1-1. CDR3 loop: CAWSLRGTEAFF. Here the CDR3 is joined to the reference TRBV30 and TRBJ1-1 genes, and the full variable domain is: SQTIHQWPATLVQPVGSPLSLECTVEGTSNPNLYWYRQAAGRGLQLLFYSVGIGQISSEVPQNLSASRPQDRQFILSSKKLLLSDSGFYLCAWSLRGTEAFFGQGTRLTVV.